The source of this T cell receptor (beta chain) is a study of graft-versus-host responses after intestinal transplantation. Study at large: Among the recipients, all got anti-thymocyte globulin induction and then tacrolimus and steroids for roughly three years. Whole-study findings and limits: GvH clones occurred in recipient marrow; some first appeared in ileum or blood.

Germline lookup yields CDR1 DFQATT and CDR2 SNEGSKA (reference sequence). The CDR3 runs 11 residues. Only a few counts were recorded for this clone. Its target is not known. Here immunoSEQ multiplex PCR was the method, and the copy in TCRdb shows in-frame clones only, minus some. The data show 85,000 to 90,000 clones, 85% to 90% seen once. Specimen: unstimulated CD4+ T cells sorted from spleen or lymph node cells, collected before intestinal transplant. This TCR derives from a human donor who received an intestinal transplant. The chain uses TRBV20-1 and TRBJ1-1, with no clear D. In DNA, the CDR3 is TGCAATGCACAAGGAGACACTGAAGCTTTCTTT. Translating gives CNAQGDTEAFF.